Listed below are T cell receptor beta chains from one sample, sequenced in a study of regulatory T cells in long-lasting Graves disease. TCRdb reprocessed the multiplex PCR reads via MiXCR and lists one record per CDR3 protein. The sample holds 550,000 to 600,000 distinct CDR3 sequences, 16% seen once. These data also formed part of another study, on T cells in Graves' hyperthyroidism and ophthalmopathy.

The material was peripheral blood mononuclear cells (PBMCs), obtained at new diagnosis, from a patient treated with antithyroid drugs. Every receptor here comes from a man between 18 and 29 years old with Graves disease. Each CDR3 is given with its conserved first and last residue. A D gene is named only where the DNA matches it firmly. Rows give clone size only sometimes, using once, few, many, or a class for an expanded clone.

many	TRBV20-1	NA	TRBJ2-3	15	TGCAGTGCTAGCGGGGACACCCCATTCACAGATACGCAGTATTTT	CSASGDTPFTDTQYF
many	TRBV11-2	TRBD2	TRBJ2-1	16	TGTGCCAGCAGCACTCAGGGACTAGCGGAAACCAATGAGCAGTTCTTC	CASSTQGLAETNEQFF
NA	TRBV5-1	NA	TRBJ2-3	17	TGCGCCAGCAGCTCCTGGGGGGACGGCCCTAACACAGATACGCAGTATTTT	CASSSWGDGPNTDTQYF
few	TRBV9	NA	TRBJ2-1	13	TGTGCCAGCAGCGCCCGGGACTCCCATGAGCAGTTCTTC	CASSARDSHEQFF
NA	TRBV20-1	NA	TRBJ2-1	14	TGCAGTGCCGCGGACTATCGATTTTTGACTGAGCAGTTCTTC	CSAADYRFLTEQFF
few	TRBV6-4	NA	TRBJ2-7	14	TGTGCCAGCAGGGCGGGCGGGATCACCTACGAGCAGTACTTC	CASRAGGITYEQYF
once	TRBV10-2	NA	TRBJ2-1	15	TGCGCCAGCAGTGAGTCAGGGTTGGGGCACAATGAGCAGTTCTTC	CASSESGLGHNEQFF
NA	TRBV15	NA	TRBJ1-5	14	TGTGCCACCCGAGACGGTTATAGCAATCAGCCCCAGCATTTT	CATRDGYSNQPQHF
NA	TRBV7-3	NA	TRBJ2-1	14	TGTGCCAGCAGCTTTTCCAGGGCTCGCAATGAGCAGTTCTTC	CASSFSRARNEQFF
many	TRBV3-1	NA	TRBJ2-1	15	TGTGCCAGCAGCCGGAAAGGGGGGGTTTACAATGAGCAGTTCTTC	CASSRKGGVYNEQFF
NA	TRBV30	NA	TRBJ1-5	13	TGTGCCTGGAGAGAAGGGGAGAATCAGCCCCAGCATTTT	CAWREGENQPQHF
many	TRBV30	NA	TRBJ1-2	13	TGTGCCTGGACAAAACAGGGCCTCTATGGCTACACCTTC	CAWTKQGLYGYTF
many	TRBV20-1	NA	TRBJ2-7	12	TGCAGTGCTAAAAAGGGGAACTACGAGCAGTACTTC	CSAKKGNYEQYF
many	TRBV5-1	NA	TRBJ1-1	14	TGTGCCAGCAGCTTGAGCCAGATGAACACTGAAGCTTTCTTT	CASSLSQMNTEAFF
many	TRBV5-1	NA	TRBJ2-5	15	TGCGCCAGCAGCCCCTCAGCAGGGGTACTAGAGACCCAGTACTTC	CASSPSAGVLETQYF
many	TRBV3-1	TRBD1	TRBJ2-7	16	TGTGCCAGCAGCCCAACCGGGACAGGGGGCCCCTACGAGCAGTACTTC	CASSPTGTGGPYEQYF
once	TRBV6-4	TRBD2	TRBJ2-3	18	TGTGCCAGCAGTGACCCCAGGAAGGGACTAGCGGCCACAGATACGCTGTATTTT	CASSDPRKGLAATDTLYF
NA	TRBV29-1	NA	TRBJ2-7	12	TGCAGCGTTGACGAGGGGGGGTACGAGCAGTACTTC	CSVDEGGYEQYF
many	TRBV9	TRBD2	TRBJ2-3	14	TGTGCCAGCAGCGCGGTCCTAGCGGCAGATACGCAGTATTTT	CASSAVLAADTQYF
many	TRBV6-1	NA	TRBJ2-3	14	TGTGCCAGCAGCCCTGGACCAGGCACAGATACGCAGTATTTT	CASSPGPGTDTQYF
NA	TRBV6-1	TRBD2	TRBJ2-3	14	TGTGCCAGCAGTGAATACGGGAGGGCCGATACGCAGTATTTT	CASSEYGRADTQYF
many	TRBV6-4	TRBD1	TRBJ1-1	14	TGTGCCAGCAGCCTCAACAGGGGGCCTACCCCAGCTTTCTTT	CASSLNRGPTPAFF
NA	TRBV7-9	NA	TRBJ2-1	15	TGTGCCAGCAGCTTACCTAGCGAGTCCTACAATGAGCAGTTCTTC	CASSLPSESYNEQFF
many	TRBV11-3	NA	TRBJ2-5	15	TGTGCCAGCAGCTTATCTTGGGGGGCTGGGGAGACCCAGTACTTC	CASSLSWGAGETQYF
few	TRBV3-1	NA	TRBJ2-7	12	TGTGCCAGCAGCCAAGAGCGGCGTAAGCAGTACTTC	CASSQERRKQYF
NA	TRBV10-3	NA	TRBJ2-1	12	TGTGCCATCAGTGAGTCTTACAATGAGCAGTTCTTC	CAISESYNEQFF
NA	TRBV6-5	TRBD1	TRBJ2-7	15	TGTGCCAGCAGTTACTGCGAGGGGGCCCTCTACGAGCAGTACTTC	CASSYCEGALYEQYF
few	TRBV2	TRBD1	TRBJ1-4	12	TGTGCCAGTCAGGGGGTTAATGAAAAACTGTTTTTT	CASQGVNEKLFF
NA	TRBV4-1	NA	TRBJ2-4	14	TGCGCCAGCAGCCAAGATCCGGCAGGTTTAGGTCAGTACTTC	CASSQDPAGLGQYF
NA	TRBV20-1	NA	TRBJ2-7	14	TGCAGTGCTAGGATGGCGGAGCGGGCTTACGAGCAGTACTTC	CSARMAERAYEQYF
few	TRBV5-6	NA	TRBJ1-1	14	TGTGCCAGCAGCCCCGAACCCGGGGACACTGAAGCTTTCTTT	CASSPEPGDTEAFF
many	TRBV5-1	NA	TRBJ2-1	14	TGCGCCAGCGACCGGGACGGATCCTACAATGAGCAGTTCTTC	CASDRDGSYNEQFF
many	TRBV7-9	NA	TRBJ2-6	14	TGTGCCAGCAACCCCAGTCCTGGGGCCAACGTCCTGACTTTC	CASNPSPGANVLTF
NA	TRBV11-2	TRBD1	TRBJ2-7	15	TGTGCCAGCAGCTTACCGGGACAGGAATACTACGAGCAGTACTTC	CASSLPGQEYYEQYF
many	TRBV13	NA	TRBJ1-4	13	TGTGCCAGCCAGGAGACAACTAATGAAAAACTGTTTTTT	CASQETTNEKLFF
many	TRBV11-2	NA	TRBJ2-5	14	TGTGCCAGCAGCCCAGTAGGACAGCCTGAGACCCAGTACTTC	CASSPVGQPETQYF
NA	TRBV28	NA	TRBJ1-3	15	TGTGCCAGCAGTTTGTTACAGGGAGCCGGAAACACCATATATTTT	CASSLLQGAGNTIYF
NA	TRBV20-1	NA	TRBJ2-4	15	TGCAGTGCTAGAGTTGGGGCGCTAGCCAAAAACATTCAGTACTTC	CSARVGALAKNIQYF
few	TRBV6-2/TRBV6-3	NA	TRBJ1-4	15	TGTGCCAGCAGTGAATCTGGGTCAACTAATGAAAAACTGTTTTTT	CASSESGSTNEKLFF
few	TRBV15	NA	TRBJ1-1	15	TGTGCCACCACCCCCCGGGGTGGGGGGCACACTGAAGCTTTCTTT	CATTPRGGGHTEAFF
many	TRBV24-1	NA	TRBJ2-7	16	TGTGCCACCAGTGATGAGGGGTCTTCTGGGGCCTACGAGCAGTACTTC	CATSDEGSSGAYEQYF
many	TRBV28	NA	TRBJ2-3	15	TGTGCCAGCAGCCAGGGGATGGGGTTCACAGATACGCAGTATTTT	CASSQGMGFTDTQYF
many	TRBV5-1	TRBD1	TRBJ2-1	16	TGCGCCAGCAGCACGATACAGGGGAGCTCCTACAATGAGCAGTTCTTC	CASSTIQGSSYNEQFF
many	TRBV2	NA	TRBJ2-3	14	TGTGCCAGCAGTGAAGCGGGGCTCCCAGATACGCAGTATTTT	CASSEAGLPDTQYF
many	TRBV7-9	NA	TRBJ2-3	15	TGTGCCAGCAGCGGTAGCGGACCCAAACTAGATACGCAGTATTTT	CASSGSGPKLDTQYF
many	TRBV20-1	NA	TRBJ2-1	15	TGCAGTGCTACCGAACGTCGGAGCTCCTACAATGAGCAGTTCTTC	CSATERRSSYNEQFF
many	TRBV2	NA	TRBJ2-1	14	TGTGCCAGCAGTGAAGCGCTAGGTCGTAATGAGCAGTTCTTC	CASSEALGRNEQFF
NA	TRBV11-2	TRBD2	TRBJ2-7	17	TGTGCCAGCAGCTCCGGACGGCAAAGCGGGAGGCCCTACGAGCAGTACTTC	CASSSGRQSGRPYEQYF
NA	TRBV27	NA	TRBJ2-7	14	TGTGCCAGCAGTTTATCAGCGGCCGGCTACGAGCAGTACTTC	CASSLSAAGYEQYF
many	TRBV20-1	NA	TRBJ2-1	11	TGCAGTGCTAGTCGCATGGGTTGGCAGTTCTTC	CSASRMGWQFF
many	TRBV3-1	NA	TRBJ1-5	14	TGTGCCAGCAGCGCCGACAGAATGAATCAGCCCCAGCATTTT	CASSADRMNQPQHF
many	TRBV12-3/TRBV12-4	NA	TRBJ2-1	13	TGTGCCAGCAGCTACCCCCCGAGGTTTGGGCAGTTCTTC	CASSYPPRFGQFF
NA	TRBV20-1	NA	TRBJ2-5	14	TGCAGTCCGTTACGAGGGGGGGCTCGGGAGACCCAGTACTTC	CSPLRGGARETQYF
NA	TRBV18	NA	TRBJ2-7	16	TGTGCCAGCTCACCCCCAAACCGTGGGCGAGCTTACGAGCAGTACTTC	CASSPPNRGRAYEQYF
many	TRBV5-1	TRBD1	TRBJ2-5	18	TGCGCCAGCAGCTCCCCACAGCTTAGGGGGCCGGACCAAGAGACCCAGTACTTC	CASSSPQLRGPDQETQYF